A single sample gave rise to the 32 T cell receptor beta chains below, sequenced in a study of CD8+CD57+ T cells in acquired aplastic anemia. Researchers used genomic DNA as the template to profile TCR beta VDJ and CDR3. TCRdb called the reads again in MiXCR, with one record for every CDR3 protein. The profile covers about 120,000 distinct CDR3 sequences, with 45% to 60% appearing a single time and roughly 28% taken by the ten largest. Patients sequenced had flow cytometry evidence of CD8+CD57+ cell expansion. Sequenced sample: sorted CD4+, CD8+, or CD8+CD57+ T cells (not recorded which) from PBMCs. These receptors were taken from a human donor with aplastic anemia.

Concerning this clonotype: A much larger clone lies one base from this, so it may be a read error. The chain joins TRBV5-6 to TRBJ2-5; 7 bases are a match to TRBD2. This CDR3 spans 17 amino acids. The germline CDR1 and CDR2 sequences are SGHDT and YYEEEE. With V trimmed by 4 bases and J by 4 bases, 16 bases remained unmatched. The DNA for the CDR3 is TGTGCCAGCAGCGTCGGACTAGTGGGAGTTGGAGGAGAGACCCAGTACTTC. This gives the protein CASSVGLVGVGGETQYF.

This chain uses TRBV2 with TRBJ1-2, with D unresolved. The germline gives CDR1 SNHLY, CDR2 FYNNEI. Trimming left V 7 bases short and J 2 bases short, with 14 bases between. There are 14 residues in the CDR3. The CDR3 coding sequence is TGTGCCAGCAAGGCGGACTACGTCAACTATGGCTACACCTTC. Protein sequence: CASKADYVNYGYTF.

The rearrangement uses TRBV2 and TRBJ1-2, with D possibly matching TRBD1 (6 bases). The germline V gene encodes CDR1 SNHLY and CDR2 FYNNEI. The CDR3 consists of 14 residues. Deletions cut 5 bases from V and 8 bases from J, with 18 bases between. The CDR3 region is CASSRGGTGVGYTF. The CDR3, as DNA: TGTGCCAGCAGTAGAGGGGGGACGGGGGTCGGCTACACCTTC.

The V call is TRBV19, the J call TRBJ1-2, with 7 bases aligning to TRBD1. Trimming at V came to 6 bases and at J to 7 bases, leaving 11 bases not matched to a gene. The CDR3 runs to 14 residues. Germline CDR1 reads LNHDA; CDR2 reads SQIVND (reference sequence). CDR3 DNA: TGTGCCAGTAGACTACAGACAGGGCCTGGTGGCTACACCTTC. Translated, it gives CASRLQTGPGGYTF.

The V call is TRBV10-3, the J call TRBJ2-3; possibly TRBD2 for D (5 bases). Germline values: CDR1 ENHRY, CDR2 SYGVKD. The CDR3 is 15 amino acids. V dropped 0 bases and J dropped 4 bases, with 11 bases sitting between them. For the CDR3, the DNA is TGTGCCATCAGTGAGTCAGTTGATAGCGCAGATACGCAGTATTTT. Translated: CAISESVDSADTQYF.

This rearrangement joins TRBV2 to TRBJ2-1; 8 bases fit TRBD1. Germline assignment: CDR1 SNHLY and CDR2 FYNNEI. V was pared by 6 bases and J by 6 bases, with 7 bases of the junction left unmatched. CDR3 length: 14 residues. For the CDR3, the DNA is TGTGCCAGCAGGGCCGGGACAGGCCTCAATGAGCAGTTCTTC. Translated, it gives CASRAGTGLNEQFF.

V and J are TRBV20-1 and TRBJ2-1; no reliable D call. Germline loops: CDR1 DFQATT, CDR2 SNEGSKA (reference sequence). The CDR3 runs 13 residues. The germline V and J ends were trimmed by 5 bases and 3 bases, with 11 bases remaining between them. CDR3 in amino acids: CSAPASDYNEQFF. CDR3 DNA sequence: TGCAGTGCTCCCGCATCGGACTACAATGAGCAGTTCTTC.

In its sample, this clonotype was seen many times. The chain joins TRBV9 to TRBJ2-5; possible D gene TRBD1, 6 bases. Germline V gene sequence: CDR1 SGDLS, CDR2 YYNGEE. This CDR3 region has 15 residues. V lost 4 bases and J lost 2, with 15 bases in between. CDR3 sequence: CASSPGQLLQETQYF. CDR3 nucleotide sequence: TGTGCCAGCAGCCCAGGACAGCTACTTCAAGAGACCCAGTACTTC.

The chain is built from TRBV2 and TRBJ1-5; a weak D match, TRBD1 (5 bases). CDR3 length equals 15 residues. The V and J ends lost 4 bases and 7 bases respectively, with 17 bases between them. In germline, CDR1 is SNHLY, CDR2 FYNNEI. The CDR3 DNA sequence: TGTGCCAGCAGTGTTCCCTGGCAGGGCGAACAGCCCCAGCATTTT. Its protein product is CASSVPWQGEQPQHF.

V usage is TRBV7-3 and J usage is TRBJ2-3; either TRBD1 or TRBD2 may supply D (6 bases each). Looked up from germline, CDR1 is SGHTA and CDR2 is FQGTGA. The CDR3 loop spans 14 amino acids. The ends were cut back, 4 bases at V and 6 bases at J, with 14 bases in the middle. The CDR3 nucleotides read TGTGCCAGCAGCTCCGTGGGGGGCCTTGATACGCAGTATTTT. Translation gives CASSSVGGLDTQYF.

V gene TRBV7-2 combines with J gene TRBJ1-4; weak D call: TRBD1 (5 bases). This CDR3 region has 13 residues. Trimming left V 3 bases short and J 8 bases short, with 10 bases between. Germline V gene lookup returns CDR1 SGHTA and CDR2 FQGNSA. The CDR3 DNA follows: TGTGCCAGCAGCTTCAGGGTCGGCGAAAAACTGTTTTTT. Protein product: CASSFRVGEKLFF.

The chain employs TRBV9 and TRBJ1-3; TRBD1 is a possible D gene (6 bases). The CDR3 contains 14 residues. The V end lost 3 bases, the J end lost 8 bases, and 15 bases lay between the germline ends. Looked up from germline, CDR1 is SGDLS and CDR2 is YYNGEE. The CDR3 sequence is CASSEQGRGDTIYF. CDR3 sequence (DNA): TGTGCCAGCAGCGAGCAGGGTAGGGGGGACACCATATATTTT.

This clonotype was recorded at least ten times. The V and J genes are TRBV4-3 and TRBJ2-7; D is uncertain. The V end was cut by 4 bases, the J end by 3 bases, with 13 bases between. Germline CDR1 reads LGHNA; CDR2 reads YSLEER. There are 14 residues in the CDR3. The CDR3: CASSPDPSSYEQYF. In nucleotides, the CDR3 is TGCGCCAGCAGCCCGGACCCATCAAGCTACGAGCAGTACTTC.

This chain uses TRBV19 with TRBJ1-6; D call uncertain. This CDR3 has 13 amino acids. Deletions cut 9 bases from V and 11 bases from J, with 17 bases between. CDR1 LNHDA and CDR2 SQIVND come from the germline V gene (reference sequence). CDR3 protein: CASSLRTAPPLHF. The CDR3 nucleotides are TGTGCCAGCAGCTTAAGGACCGCTCCACCCCTCCACTTT.

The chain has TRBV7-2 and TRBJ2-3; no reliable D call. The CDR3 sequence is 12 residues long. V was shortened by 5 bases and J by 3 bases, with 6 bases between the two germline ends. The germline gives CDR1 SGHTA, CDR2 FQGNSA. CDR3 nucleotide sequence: TGTGCCAGCAGCGCCCCTACAGATACGCAGTATTTT. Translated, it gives CASSAPTDTQYF.

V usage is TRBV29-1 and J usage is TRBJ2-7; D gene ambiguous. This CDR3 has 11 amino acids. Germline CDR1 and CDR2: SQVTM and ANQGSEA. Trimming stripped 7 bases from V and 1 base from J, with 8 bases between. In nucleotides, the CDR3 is TGCAGCGCAGAAACGTCCTACGAGCAGTACTTC. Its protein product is CSAETSYEQYF.

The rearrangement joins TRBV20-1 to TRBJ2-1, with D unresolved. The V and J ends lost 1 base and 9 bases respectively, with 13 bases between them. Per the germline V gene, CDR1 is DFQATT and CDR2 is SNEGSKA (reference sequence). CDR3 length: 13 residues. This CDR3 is CSARAEPSSEQFF. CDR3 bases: TGCAGTGCTAGAGCTGAACCGAGCTCTGAGCAGTTCTTC.

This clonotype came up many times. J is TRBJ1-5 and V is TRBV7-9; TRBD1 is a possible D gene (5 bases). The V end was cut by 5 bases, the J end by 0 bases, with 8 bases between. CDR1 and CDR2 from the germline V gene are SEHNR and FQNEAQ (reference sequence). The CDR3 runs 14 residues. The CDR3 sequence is CASSPQASNQPQHF. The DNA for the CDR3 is TGTGCCAGCAGCCCACAGGCTAGCAATCAGCCCCAGCATTTT.

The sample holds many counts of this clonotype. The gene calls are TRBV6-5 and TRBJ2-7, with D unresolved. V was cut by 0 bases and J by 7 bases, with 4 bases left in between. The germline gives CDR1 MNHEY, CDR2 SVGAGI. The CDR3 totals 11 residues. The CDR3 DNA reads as TGTGCCAGCAGTTACTCAGGGGAGCAGTACTTC. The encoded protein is CASSYSGEQYF.

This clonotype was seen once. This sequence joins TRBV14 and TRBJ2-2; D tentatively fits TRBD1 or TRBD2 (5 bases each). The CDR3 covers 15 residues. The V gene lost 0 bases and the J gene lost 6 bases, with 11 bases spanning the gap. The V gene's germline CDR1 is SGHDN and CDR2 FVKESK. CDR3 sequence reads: CASSQEQVEAGELFF. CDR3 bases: TGTGCCAGCAGCCAAGAACAGGTGGAGGCCGGGGAGCTGTTTTTT.

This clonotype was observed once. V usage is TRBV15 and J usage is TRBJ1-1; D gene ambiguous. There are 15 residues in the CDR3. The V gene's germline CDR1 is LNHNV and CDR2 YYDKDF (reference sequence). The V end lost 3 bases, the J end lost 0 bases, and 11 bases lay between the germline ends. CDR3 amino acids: CATSRARPVNTEAFF. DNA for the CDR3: TGTGCCACCAGCAGGGCCCGGCCAGTGAACACTGAAGCTTTCTTT.

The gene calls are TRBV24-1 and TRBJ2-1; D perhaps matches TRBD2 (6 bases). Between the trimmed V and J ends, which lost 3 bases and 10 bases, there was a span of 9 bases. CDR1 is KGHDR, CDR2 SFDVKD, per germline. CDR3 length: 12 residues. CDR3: CATSDRETEQFF. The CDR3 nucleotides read TGTGCCACCAGTGATCGGGAGACCGAGCAGTTCTTC.

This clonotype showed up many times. CDR3 DNA sequence: TGCAGCGTTGGGGCAGACAACTATGGCTACACCTTC. Protein: CSVGADNYGYTF. The rearrangement joins TRBV29-1 to TRBJ1-2; D is ambiguous. Germline V CDR1 and CDR2: SQVTM, ANQGSEA. The V end lost 4 bases, the J end lost 2 bases, and 8 bases lay between the germline ends. The CDR3 is 12 amino acids.

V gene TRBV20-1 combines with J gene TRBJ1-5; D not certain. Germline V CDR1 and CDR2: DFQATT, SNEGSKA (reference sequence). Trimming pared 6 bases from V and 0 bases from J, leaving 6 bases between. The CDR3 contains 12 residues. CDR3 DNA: TGCAGTGCCCGGGATAGCAATCAGCCCCAGCATTTT. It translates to CSARDSNQPQHF.

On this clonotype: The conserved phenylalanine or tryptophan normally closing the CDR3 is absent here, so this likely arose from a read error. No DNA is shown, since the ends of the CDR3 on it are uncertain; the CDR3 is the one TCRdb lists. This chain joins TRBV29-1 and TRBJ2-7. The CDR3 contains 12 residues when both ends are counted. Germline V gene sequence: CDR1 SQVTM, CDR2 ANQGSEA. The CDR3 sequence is CSVEDREAEQSS.

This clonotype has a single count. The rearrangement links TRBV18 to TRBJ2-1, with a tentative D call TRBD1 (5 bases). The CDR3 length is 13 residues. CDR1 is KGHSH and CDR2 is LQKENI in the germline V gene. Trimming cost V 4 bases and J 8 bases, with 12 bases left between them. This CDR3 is CASSLNRLDEQFF. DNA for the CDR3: TGTGCCAGCTCACTGAACAGGTTGGATGAGCAGTTCTTC. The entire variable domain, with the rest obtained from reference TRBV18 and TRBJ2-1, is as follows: NAGVMQNPRHLVRRRGQEARLRCSPMKGHSHVYWYRQLPEEGLKFMVYLQKENIIDESGMPKERFSAEFPKEGPSILRIQQVVRGDSAAYFCASSLNRLDEQFFGPGTRLTVL.

The CDR3, as DNA: TGCGCCAGCAGTGAGTCTTACAAAGACTACGAGCAGTACTTC. It encodes CASSESYKDYEQYF. The chain uses TRBV10-2 and TRBJ2-7; the D is unclear. The CDR3 is made up of 14 amino acids. In germline, CDR1 is WSHSY, CDR2 SAAADI. Deletions cut 0 bases from V and 3 bases from J, with 9 bases between.

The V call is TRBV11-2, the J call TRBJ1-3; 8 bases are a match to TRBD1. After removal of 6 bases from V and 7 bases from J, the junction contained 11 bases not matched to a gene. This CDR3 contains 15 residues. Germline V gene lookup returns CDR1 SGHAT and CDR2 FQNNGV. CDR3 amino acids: CASSPGGIRRNTIYF. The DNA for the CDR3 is TGTGCCAGCAGTCCAGGGGGCATACGAAGGAACACCATATATTTT.

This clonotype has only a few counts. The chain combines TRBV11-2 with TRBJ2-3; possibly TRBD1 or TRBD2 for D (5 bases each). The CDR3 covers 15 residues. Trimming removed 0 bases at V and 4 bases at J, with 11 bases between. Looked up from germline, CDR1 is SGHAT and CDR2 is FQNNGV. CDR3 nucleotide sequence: TGTGCCAGCAGCTTAGAAACGCAGGGAGCAGATACGCAGTATTTT. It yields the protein CASSLETQGADTQYF.

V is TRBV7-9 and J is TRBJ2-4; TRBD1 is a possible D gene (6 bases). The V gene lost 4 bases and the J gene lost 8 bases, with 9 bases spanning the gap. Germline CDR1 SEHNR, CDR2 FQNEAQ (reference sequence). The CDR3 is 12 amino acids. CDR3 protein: CASSYRVDIQYF. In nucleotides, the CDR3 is TGTGCCAGCAGCTACAGGGTGGACATTCAGTACTTC.

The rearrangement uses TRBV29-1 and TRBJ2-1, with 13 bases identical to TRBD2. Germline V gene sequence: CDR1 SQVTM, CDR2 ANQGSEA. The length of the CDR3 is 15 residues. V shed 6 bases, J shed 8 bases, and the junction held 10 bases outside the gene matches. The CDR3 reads CSVQLLAGGRYEQFF. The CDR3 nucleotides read TGCAGCGTCCAATTACTAGCGGGGGGGCGCTATGAGCAGTTCTTC.

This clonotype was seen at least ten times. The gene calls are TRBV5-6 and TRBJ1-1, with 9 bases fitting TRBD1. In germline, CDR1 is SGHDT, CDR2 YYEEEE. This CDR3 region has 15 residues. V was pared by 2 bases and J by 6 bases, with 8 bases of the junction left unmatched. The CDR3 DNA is TGTGCCAGCAGCTTATGGACAGGGGTGGTCGCTGAAGCTTTCTTT. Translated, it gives CASSLWTGVVAEAFF.